The entry below gives a single TCR beta chain sequence along with its context. The antigen is undetermined. CDR1 is MNHNS and CDR2 is SASEGT in the germline V gene. With 11 bases removed from V and 3 bases from J, the gap between germline ends came to 20 bases. This CDR3 is 15 amino acids long. This specimen belongs to a study of lymphopenia after photon versus proton radiotherapy. The study, taken as a whole, reports: Photon-treated patients lost naive T cells and TCR diversity; proton-treated stayed stable.

The method was immunoSEQ multiplex PCR; TCRdb's version includes in-frame clones alone and lacks a portion of them. Of some 7,000 clones detected, roughly 77% appear once; the ten largest clones hold 45% to 65%. This TCR was recovered from a man younger than 40 with gastric cancer. The rearrangement links TRBV6-1 to TRBJ1-5; D is undetermined. The sequencing here drew on peripheral blood, taken from a patient treated with photon-based radiotherapy. CDR3 nucleotides: TGTGCCGTAAGCAGCCTTGGCAACCTCAATCAGCCCCAGCATTTT. Protein product: CAVSSLGNLNQPQHF.